This T cell receptor (beta chain) was observed in a study of blood T cell repertoires in COVID-19. Study background: From the United States, Italy and Spain came samples of acute and convalescent COVID-19.

Here immunoSEQ multiplex PCR was the method, and the copy in TCRdb shows in-frame clones only, minus some. The table shows about 250,000 clones, with 70% to 90% occurring only once. The clonotype comes from a man aged 18 to 35 with active or convalescent COVID-19. Sequencing used peripheral blood.

The CDR3 region has the DNA TGTGCCAGCAGCCCAGGGGGTGAAAAACTGTTTTTT. Its translation is CASSPGGEKLFF. The chain carries TRBV9 and TRBJ1-4; 7 nucleotides align to TRBD1. The CDR3 totals 12 residues. Germline CDR1 reads SGDLS; CDR2 reads YYNGEE. V gave up 4 bases and J gave up 7 bases; unmatched junction bases: 1.